This T cell receptor beta chain was retrieved from a study of T cells expressing NK-cell markers. TCRdb re-called the 5' RACE reads and shows each CDR3 protein once, DNA omitted. The table lists 500,000 to 700,000 distinct CDR3 sequences. Study-wide points: Among CD8+ T cells from about six donors, dominant NKG2C+ clonotypes accounted for roughly 1.0-7.0%.

Points on this clonotype: Its antigen remains unknown.

Sequenced input: blood T cells: a sorted CD56 or NKG2C T cell subset, CD4+ or CD8+ T cells, or bulk PBMC T cells (not recorded which). This receptor was obtained from a man aged 18 to 30 in good health.

CDR3 protein: CASSSGLGHEAGELFF. This chain links TRBV5-1 with TRBJ2-2; TCRdb's D call, TRBD2, is unchecked because there is no DNA. CDR1 and CDR2 from the germline V gene are SGHRS and YFSETQ. This CDR3 spans 16 amino acids.